This T cell receptor (beta chain) was retrieved from a study of blood T cell repertoires in COVID-19. Study background: The United States, Italy and Spain provided the acute and convalescent COVID-19 samples. From T cells, B-cell-depleted T cells, or PBMCs came the material, which was cDNA or gDNA.

Original handling: Amplification of reference gene primers was used by the study to estimate nucleated cell counts. This table comes from immunoSEQ multiplex PCR, and its TCRdb copy is limited to in-frame clones, with some not included. Clone size and V and J calls were adopted from that table, with D and trimming inferred from the DNA. Here the sample spans 25,000 to 35,000 clones, around 82% being singletons. Germline CDR1 and CDR2: LNHDA and SQIVND (reference sequence). V gave up 6 bases and J gave up 5 bases; unmatched junction bases: 5. This CDR3 has 14 residues. The gene calls are TRBV19 and TRBJ1-2; 11 nucleotides line up with TRBD1. Sequenced material: peripheral blood. The source of this sequence is a man older than 75 with active or convalescent COVID-19. The CDR3 nucleotides read TGTGCCAGTAGCGCGGACAGGGGGCGGTATGGCTACACCTTC. Translation gives CASSADRGRYGYTF.